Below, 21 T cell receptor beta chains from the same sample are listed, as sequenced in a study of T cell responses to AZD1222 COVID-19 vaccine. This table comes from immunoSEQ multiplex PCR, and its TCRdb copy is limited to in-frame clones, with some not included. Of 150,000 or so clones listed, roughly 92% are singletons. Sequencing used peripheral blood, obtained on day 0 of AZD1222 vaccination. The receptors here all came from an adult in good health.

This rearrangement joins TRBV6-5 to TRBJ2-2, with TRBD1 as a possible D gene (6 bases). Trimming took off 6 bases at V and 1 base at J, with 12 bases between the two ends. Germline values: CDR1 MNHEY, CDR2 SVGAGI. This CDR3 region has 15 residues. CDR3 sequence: CASRQGHLNTGELFF. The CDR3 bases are TGTGCCAGCAGACAGGGCCATCTGAACACCGGGGAGCTGTTTTTT.

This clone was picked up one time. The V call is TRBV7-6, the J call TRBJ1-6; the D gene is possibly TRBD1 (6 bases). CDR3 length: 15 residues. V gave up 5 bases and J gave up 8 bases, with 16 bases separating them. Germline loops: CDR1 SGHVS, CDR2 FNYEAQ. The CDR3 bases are TGTGCCAGCAGCCTGGGGGGGCAGGGGTATTCACCCCTCCACTTT. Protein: CASSLGGQGYSPLHF.

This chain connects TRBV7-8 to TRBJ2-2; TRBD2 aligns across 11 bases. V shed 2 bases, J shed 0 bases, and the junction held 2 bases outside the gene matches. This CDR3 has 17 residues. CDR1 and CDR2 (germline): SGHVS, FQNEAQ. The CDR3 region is CASSLLAGGANTGELFF. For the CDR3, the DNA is TGTGCCAGCAGCTTACTAGCGGGAGGAGCGAACACCGGGGAGCTGTTTTTT. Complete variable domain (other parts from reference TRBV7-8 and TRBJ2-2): GAGVSQSPRYKVAKRGQDVALRCDPISGHVSLFWYQQALGQGPEFLTYFQNEAQLDKSGLPSDRFFAERPEGSVSTLKIQRTQQEDSAVYLCASSLLAGGANTGELFFGEGSRLTVL.

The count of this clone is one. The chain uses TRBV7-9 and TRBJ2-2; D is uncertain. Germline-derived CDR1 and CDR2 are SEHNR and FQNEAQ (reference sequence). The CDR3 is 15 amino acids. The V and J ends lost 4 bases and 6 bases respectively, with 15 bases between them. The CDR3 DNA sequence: TGTGCCAGCAGCTCCCCGGGCCCAATCGCCGGGGAGCTGTTTTTT. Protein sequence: CASSSPGPIAGELFF.

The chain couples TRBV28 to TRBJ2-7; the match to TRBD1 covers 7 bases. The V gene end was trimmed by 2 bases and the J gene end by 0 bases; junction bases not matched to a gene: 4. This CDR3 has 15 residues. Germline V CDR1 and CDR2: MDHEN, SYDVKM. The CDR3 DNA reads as TGTGCCAGCAGTTTAAACCCAGGGGGCTCCTACGAGCAGTACTTC. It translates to CASSLNPGGSYEQYF.

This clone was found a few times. Here the CDR3 reads CASSLQREDNEQFF. CDR3 nucleotide sequence: TGCGCCAGCAGCTTGCAGAGAGAGGACAATGAGCAGTTCTTC. The chain has TRBV5-1 and TRBJ2-1, with no clear D. Trimming left V 1 base short and J 5 bases short, with 10 bases between. Germline CDR1 is SGHRS and CDR2 is YFSETQ. This CDR3 contains 14 residues.

The CDR3 DNA sequence: TGTGCCACCAGTGATTCAACAGGGGAAGAGACCCAGTACTTC. Translation: CATSDSTGEETQYF. The chain uses TRBV24-1 and TRBJ2-5; 7 bases align to TRBD1. Germline CDR1 is KGHDR and CDR2 is SFDVKD. This CDR3 has 14 residues. Trimming removed 2 bases from V and 3 bases from J; junction bases left unmatched: 2.

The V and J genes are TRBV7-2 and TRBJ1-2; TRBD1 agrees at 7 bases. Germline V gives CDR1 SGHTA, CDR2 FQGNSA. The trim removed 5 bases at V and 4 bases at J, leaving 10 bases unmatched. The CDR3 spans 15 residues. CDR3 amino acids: CASSPKTGQIYGYTF. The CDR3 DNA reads TGTGCCAGCAGCCCAAAAACGGGACAGATCTATGGCTACACCTTC.

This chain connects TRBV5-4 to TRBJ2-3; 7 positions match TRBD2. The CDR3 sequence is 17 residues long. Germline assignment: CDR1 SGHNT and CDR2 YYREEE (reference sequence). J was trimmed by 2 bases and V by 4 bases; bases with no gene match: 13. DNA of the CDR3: TGTGCCAGCAGCAGGGAGGGTTTGGGCAGCGCCACAGATACGCAGTATTTT. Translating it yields CASSREGLGSATDTQYF.

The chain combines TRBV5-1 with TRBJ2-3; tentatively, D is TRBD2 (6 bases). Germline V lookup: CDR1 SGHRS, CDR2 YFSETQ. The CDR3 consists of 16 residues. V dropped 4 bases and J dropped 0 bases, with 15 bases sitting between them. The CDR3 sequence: CASSAVGGFSTDTQYF. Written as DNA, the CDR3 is TGCGCCAGCAGCGCCGTCGGGGGTTTTAGCACAGATACGCAGTATTTT. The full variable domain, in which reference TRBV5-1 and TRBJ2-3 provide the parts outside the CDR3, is KAGVTQTPRYLIKTRGQQVTLSCSPISGHRSVSWYQQTPGQGLQFLFEYFSETQRNKGNFPGRFSGRQFSNSRSEMNVSTLELGDSALYLCASSAVGGFSTDTQYFGPGTRLTVL.

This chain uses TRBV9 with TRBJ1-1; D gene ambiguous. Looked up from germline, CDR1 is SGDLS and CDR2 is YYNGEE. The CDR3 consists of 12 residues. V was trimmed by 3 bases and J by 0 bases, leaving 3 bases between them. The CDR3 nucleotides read TGTGCCAGCAGCGATTTGAACACTGAAGCTTTCTTT. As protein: CASSDLNTEAFF.

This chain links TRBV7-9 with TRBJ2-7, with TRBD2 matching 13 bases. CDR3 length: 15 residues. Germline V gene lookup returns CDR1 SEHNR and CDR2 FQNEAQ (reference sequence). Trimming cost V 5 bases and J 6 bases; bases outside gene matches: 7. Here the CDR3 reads CASSIPGLAGSEQYF. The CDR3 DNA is TGTGCCAGCAGCATTCCGGGACTAGCGGGATCCGAGCAGTACTTC.

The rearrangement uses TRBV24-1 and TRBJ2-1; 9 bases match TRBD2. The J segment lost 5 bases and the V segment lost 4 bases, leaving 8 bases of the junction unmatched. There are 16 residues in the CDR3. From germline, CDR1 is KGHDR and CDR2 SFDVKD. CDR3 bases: TGTGCCACCAGTGACCCAACTAGCGGGTCAAACAATGAGCAGTTCTTC. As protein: CATSDPTSGSNNEQFF.

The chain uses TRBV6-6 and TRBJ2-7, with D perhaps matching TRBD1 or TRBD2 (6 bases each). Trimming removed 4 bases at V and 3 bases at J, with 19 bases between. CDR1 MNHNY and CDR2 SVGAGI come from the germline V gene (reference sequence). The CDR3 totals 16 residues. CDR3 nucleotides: TGTGCCAGCAGTTCGCCTAGCGAGAAACAGGGCTACGAGCAGTACTTC. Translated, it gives CASSSPSEKQGYEQYF.

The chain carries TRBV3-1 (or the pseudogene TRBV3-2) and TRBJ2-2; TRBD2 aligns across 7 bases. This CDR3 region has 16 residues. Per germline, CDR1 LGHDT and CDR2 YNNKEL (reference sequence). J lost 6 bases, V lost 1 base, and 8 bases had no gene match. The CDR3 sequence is CASSQGAGVFAGELFF. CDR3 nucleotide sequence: TGTGCCAGCAGCCAAGGCGCGGGAGTGTTTGCCGGGGAGCTGTTTTTT.

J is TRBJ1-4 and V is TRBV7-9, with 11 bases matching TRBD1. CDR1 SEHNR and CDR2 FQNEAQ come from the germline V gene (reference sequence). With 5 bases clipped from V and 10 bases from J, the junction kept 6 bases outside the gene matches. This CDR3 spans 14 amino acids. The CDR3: CASSHPGQGGKLFF. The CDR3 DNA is TGTGCCAGCAGCCATCCGGGACAGGGGGGAAAACTGTTTTTT.

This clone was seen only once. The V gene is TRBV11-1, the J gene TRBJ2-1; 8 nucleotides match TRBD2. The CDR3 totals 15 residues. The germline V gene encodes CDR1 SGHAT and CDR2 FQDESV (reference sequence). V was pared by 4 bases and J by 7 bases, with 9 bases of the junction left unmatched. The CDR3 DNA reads TGTGCCAGCAGCTGGGGAGCGGGAGAACTGAATGAGCAGTTCTTC. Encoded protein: CASSWGAGELNEQFF.

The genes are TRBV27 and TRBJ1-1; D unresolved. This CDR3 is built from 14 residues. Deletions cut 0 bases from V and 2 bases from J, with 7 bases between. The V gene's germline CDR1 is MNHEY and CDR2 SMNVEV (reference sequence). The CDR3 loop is CASSLSARNTEAFF. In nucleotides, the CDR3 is TGTGCCAGCAGTTTATCGGCCAGAAACACTGAAGCTTTCTTT.

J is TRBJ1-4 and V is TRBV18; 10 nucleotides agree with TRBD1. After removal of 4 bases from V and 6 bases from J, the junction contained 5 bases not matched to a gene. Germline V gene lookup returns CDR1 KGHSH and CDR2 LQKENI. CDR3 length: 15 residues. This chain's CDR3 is CASSLTGTGDEKLFF. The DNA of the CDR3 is TGTGCCAGCTCACTCACCGGGACAGGGGATGAAAAACTGTTTTTT. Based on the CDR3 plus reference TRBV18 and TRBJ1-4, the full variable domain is NAGVMQNPRHLVRRRGQEARLRCSPMKGHSHVYWYRQLPEEGLKFMVYLQKENIIDESGMPKERFSAEFPKEGPSILRIQQVVRGDSAAYFCASSLTGTGDEKLFFGSGTQLSVL.

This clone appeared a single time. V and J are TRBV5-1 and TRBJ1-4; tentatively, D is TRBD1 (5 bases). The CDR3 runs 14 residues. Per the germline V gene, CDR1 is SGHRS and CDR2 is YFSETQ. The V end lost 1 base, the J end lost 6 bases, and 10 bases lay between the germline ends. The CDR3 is CASSLQGVDEKLFF. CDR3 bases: TGCGCCAGCAGCTTGCAGGGTGTGGATGAAAAACTGTTTTTT. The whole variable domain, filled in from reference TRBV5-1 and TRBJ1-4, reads KAGVTQTPRYLIKTRGQQVTLSCSPISGHRSVSWYQQTPGQGLQFLFEYFSETQRNKGNFPGRFSGRQFSNSRSEMNVSTLELGDSALYLCASSLQGVDEKLFFGSGTQLSVL.

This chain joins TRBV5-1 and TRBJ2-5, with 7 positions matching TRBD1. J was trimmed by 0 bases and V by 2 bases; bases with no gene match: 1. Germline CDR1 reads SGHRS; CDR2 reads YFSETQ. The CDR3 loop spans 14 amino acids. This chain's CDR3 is CASSLTGDQETQYF. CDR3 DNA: TGCGCCAGCAGCTTAACAGGGGACCAAGAGACCCAGTACTTC.